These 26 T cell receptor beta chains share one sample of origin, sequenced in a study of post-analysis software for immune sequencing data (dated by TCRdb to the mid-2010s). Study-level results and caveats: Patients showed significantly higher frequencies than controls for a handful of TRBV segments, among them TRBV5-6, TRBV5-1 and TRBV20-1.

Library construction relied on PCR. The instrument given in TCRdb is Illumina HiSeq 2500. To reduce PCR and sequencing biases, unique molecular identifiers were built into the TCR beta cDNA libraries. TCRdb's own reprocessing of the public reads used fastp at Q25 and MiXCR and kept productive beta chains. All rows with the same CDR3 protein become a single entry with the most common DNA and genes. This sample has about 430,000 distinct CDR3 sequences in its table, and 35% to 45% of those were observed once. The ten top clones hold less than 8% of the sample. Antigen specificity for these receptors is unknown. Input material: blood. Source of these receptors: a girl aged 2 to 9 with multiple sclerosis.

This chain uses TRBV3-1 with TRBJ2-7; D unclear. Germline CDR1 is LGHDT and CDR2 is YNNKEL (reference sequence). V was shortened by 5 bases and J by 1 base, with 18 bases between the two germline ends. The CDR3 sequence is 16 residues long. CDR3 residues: CASSGTGQVRSYEQYF. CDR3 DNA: TGTGCCAGCAGCGGAACTGGGCAAGTAAGGTCCTACGAGCAGTACTTC.

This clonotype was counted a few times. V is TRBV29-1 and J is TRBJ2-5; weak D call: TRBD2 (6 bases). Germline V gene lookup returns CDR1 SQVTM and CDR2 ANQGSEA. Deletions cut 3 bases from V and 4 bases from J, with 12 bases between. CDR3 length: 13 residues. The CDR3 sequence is CSVESQEGETQYF. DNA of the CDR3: TGCAGCGTTGAGTCCCAGGAGGGAGAGACCCAGTACTTC. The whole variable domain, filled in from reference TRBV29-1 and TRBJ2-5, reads SAVISQKPSRDICQRGTSLTIQCQVDSQVTMMFWYRQQPGQSLTLIATANQGSEATYESGFVIDKFPISRPNLTFSTLTVSNMSPEDSSIYLCSVESQEGETQYFGPGTRLLVL.

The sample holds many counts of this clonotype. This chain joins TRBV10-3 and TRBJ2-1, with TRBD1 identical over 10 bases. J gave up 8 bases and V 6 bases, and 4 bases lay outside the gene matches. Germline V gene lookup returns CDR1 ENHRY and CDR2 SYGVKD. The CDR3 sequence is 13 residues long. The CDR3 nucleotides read TGTGCCATCAGCCGACAGGGGGCCGATGAGCAGTTCTTC. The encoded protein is CAISRQGADEQFF.

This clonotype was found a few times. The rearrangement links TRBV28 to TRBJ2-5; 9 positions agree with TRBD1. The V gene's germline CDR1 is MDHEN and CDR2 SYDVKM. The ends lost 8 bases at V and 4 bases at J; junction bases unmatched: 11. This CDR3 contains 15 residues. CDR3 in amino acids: CASPPGQGSIETQYF. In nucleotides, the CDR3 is TGTGCCAGCCCCCCGGGACAGGGCTCCATAGAGACCCAGTACTTC.

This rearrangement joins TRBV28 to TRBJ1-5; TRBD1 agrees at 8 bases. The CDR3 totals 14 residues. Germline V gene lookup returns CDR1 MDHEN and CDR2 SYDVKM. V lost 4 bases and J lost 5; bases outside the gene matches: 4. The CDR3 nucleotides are TGTGCCAGCAGTTCGGGACAGGACGATCAGCCCCAGCATTTT. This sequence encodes CASSSGQDDQPQHF.

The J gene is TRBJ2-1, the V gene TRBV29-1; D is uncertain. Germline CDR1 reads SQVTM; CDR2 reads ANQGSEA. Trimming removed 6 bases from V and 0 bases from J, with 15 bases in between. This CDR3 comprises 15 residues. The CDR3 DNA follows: TGCAGCGTATGCCTTCAGGTGCTCTCCTACAATGAGCAGTTCTTC. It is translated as CSVCLQVLSYNEQFF.

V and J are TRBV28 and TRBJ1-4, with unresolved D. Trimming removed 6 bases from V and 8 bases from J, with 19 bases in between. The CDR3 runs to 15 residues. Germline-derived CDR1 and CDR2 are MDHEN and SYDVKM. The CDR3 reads CASRVINREEEKLFF. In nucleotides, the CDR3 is TGTGCCAGCAGGGTAATAAACCGGGAGGAGGAAAAACTGTTTTTT.

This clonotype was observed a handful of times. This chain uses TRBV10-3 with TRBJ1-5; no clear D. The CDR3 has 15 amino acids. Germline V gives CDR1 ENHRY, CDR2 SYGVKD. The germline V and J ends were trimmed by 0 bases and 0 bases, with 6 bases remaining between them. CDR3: CAISESEDSNQPQHF. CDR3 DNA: TGTGCCATCAGTGAGTCTGAAGATAGCAATCAGCCCCAGCATTTT.

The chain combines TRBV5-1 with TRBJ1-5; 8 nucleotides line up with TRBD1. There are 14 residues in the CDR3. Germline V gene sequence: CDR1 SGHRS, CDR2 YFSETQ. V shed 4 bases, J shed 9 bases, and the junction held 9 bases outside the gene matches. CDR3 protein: CASSLGQAGWPQHF. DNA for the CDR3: TGCGCCAGCAGCCTGGGACAGGCCGGATGGCCCCAGCATTTT.

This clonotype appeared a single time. CDR3 in DNA: TGTGCCAGCAGTTTATCGGACCCCCCGGGACAGGGGGTGTATAGCAATCAGCCCCAGCATTTT. This encodes CASSLSDPPGQGVYSNQPQHF. V usage is TRBV27 and J usage is TRBJ1-5; 11 bases line up with TRBD1. This CDR3 spans 21 amino acids. V shed 0 bases, J shed 0 bases, and the junction held 13 bases outside the gene matches. Germline lookup yields CDR1 MNHEY and CDR2 SMNVEV (reference sequence).

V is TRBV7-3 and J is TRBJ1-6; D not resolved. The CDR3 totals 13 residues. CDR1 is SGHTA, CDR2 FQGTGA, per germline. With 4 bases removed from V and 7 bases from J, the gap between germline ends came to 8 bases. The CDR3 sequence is CASSSDGNSPLHF. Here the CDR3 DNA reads TGTGCCAGCAGCTCGGACGGCAATTCACCCCTCCACTTT.

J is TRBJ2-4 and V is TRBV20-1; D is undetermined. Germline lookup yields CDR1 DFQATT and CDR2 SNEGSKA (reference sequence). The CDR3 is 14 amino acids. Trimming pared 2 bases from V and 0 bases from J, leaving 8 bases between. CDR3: CSARLELAKNIQYF. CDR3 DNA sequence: TGCAGTGCTAGACTGGAACTAGCCAAAAACATTCAGTACTTC.

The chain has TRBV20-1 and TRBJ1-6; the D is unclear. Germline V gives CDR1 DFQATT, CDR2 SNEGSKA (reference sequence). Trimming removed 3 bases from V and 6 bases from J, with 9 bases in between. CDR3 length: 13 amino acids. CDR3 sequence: CSASRGINSPLHF. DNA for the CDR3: TGCAGTGCTAGTAGAGGGATTAATTCACCCCTCCACTTT.

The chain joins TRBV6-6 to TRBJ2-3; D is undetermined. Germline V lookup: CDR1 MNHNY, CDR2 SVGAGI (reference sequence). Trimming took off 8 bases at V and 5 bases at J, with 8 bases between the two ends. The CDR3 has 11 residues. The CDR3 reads CASGPGDTQYF. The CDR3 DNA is TGTGCCAGCGGGCCGGGAGATACGCAGTATTTT.

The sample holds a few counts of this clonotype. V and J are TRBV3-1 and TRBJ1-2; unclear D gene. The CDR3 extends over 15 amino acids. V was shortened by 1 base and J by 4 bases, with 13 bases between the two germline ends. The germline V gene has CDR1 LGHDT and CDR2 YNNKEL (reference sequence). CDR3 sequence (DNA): TGTGCCAGCAGCCAAGGGGTGGAGGTATTCTATGGCTACACCTTC. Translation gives CASSQGVEVFYGYTF.

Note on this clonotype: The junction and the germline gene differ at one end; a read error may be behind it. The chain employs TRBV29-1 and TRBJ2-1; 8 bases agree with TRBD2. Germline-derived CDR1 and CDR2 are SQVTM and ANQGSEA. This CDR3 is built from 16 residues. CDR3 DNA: TGCGGCGTTGAGGGGTTAGCGGGACGGAAAATAAATGAGCAGTTCTTC. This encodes CGVEGLAGRKINEQFF.

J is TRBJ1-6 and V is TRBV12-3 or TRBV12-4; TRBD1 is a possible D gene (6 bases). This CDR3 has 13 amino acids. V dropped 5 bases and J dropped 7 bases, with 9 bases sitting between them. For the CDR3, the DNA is TGTGCCAGCAGTACAGGGTACAATTCACCCCTCCACTTT. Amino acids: CASSTGYNSPLHF.

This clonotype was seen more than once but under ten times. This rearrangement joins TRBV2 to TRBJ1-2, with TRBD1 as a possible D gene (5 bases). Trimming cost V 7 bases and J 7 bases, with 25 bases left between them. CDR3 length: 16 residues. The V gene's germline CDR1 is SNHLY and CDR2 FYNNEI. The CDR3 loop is CASTNSAVGQGSGYTF. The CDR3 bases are TGTGCCAGCACCAACTCAGCGGTGGGGCAGGGAAGTGGCTACACCTTC.

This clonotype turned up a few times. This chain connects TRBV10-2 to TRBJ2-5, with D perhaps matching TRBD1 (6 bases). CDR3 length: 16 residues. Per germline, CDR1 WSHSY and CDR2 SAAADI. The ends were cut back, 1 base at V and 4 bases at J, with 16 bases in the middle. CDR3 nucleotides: TGCGCCAGCAGTGAGTTTACAGGGATAATAGGAGAGACCCAGTACTTC. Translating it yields CASSEFTGIIGETQYF.

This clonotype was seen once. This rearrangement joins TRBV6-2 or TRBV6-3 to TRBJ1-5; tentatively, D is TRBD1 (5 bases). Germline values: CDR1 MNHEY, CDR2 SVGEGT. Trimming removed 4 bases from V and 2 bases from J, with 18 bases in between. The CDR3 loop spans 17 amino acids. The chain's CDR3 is CASSWRGGLGRNQPQHF. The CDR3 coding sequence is TGTGCCAGCAGTTGGAGGGGCGGCCTAGGACGCAATCAGCCCCAGCATTTT.

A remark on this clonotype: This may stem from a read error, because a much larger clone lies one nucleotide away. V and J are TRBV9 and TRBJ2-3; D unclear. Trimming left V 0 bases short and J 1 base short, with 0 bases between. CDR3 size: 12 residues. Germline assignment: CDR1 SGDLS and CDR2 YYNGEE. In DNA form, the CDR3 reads TGTGCCAGCAGCGTAGGCACAGATACGCAGTATTTT. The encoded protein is CASSVGTDTQYF.

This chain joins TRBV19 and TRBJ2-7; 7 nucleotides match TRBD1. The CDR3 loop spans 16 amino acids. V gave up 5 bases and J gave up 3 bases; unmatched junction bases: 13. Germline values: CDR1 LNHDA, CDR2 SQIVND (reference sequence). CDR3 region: CASSWDPGQRFYEQYF. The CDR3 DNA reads TGTGCCAGTAGTTGGGATCCGGGACAGAGATTCTACGAGCAGTACTTC.

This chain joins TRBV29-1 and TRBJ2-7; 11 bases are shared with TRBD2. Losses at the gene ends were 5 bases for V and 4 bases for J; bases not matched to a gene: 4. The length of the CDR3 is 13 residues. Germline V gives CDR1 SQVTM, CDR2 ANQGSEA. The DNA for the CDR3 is TGCAGCGTTACTAGCGGGAGTAAATACGAGCAGTACTTC. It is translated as CSVTSGSKYEQYF.

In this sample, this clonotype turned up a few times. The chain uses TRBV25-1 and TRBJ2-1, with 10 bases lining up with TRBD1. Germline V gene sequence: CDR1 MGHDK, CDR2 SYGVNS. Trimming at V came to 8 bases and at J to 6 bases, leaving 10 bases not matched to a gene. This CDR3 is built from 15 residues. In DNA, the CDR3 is TGTGCCAGCGTTGACCACCGGGACAGGGGCAATGAGCAGTTCTTC. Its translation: CASVDHRDRGNEQFF.

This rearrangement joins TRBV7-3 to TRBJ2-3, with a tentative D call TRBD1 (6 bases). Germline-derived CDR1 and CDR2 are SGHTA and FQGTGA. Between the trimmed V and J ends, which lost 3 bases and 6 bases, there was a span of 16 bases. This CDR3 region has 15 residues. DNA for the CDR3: TGTGCCAGCAGCTTTCGACAGGAGTCGGGTGATACGCAGTATTTT. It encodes CASSFRQESGDTQYF.

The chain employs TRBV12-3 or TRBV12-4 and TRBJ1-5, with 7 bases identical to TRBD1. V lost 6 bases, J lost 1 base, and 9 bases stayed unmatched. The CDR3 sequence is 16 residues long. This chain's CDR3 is CASRATGAPSNQPQHF. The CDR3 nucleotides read TGTGCCAGCAGGGCAACAGGGGCTCCCAGCAATCAGCCCCAGCATTTT.